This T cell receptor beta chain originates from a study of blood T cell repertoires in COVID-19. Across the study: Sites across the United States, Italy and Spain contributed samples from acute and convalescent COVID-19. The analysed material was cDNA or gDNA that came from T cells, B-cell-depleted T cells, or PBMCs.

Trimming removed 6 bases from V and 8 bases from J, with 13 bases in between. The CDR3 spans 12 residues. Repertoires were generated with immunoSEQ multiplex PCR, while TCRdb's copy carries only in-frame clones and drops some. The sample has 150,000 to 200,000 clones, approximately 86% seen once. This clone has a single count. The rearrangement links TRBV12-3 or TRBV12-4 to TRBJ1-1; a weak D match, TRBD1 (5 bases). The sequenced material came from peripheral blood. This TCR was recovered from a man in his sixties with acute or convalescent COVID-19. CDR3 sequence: CASSLGGGEAFF. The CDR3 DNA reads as TGTGCCAGCAGCTTGGGGGGAGGGGAAGCTTTCTTT.